In this sample, the clone carrying this T cell receptor beta chain turned up once. Its antigen is unknown. Genomic DNA for TCR beta libraries, around 2 micrograms, came from cryopreserved PBMCs. Data came from immunoSEQ multiplex PCR; TCRdb stores just in-frame clones and leaves some out. This table has about 180,000 clones, about 84% appearing once. The CDR3 length is 12 residues. The germline V gene has CDR1 SGDLS and CDR2 YYNGEE. Trimming pared 10 bases from V and 2 bases from J, leaving 12 bases between. This specimen belongs to a study of cytotoxic CD8 clonotypes in ibrutinib-treated CLL. About the research overall: Roughly 10 relapsed/refractory, roughly 15 treatment-naive; 17 IGHV unmutated. The study's findings and limits: Baseline-level clonality went beyond age-matched healthy donors and moved in step with circulating CD8+ T-cell counts. The clonality went up when patients responded to ibrutinib and dropped back toward baseline at progression.

This sample comprised PBMCs, obtained after 24 months of ibrutinib treatment. The V and J genes are TRBV9 and TRBJ1-2; tentatively, D is TRBD1 (5 bases). The clonotype originates from a human donor with chronic lymphocytic leukemia. The CDR3 nucleotides read TGTGCCTCGCAGAGGGGCAACTATGGCTACACCTTC. This translates into CASQRGNYGYTF.